This TCR beta chain emerged from a study of CDR3 diversity in severe acne. Germline V lookup: CDR1 SNHLY, CDR2 FYNNEI. V gave up 6 bases and J gave up 11 bases, with 17 bases separating them. The CDR3 is made up of 14 amino acids. TCRdb ran MiXCR on the PCR reads and lists one entry per CDR3 protein. The sample includes 84,000 or so distinct CDR3 sequences, over 45% seen only once; the top ten take around a tenth. In this sample, this clonotype turned up a few times. V usage is TRBV2 and J usage is TRBJ1-6; D unresolved. The sequenced material came from blood. This clonotype was obtained from a male donor in good health, serving as a control. CDR3 amino acids: CASRGLRGFAPLHF. In DNA form, the CDR3 reads TGTGCCAGCAGGGGCCTCCGAGGTTTCGCACCCCTCCACTTT.